The clone carrying this T cell receptor beta chain was seen just once. The antigen is unknown. The V end was cut by 7 bases, the J end by 0 bases, with 15 bases between. Germline V lookup: CDR1 MDHEN, CDR2 SYDVKM. The CDR3 loop spans 15 amino acids. Produced via immunoSEQ multiplex PCR; TCRdb's table is partial and in-frame only. The sample records roughly 80,000 clones, just under 85% being singletons. The sample is drawn from a study of OX40 agonist ivuxolimab in advanced cancers. Study details: The study treated patients with ivuxolimab, an agonistic anti-OX40 (CD134) antibody. Partial responses occurred in three patients (one hepatocellular carcinoma, two cutaneous melanoma). Regarding the study as a whole: Nonresponders included some who also had low normalized T-cell clonal expansion.

The clonotype originates from an adult with an advanced solid tumor such as melanoma, head and neck, liver or kidney cancer. The chain joins TRBV28 to TRBJ1-2; D gene uncertain. The sample in question was CD4+ or CD8+ T cells sorted from blood, obtained in a trial of the OX40 agonist ivuxolimab. The DNA of the CDR3 is TGTGCCAGCACTAGGACTCAGTGGTCTAACTATGGCTACACCTTC. Its protein is CASTRTQWSNYGYTF.